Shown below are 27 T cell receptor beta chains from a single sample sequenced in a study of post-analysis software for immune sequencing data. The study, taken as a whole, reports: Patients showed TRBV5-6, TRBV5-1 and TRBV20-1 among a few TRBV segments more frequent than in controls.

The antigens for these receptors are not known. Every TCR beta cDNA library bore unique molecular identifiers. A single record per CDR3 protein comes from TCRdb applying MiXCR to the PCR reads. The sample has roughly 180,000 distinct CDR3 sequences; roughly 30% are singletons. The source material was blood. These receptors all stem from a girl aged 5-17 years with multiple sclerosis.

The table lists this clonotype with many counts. The CDR3 DNA sequence: TGTGCCAGCAGCGTAGGGCTAGCGGTGAGCGATGAGCAGTTCTTC. Translating gives CASSVGLAVSDEQFF. The chain combines TRBV9 with TRBJ2-1, with 7 bases that match TRBD2. The CDR3 consists of 15 residues. The V gene end was trimmed by 0 bases and the J gene end by 8 bases; junction bases not matched to a gene: 8. Germline V gives CDR1 SGDLS, CDR2 YYNGEE. The whole variable domain, filled in from reference TRBV9 and TRBJ2-1, reads DSGVTQTPKHLITATGQRVTLRCSPRSGDLSVYWYQQSLDQGLQFLIQYYNGEERAKGNILERFSAQQFPDLHSELNLSSLELGDSALYFCASSVGLAVSDEQFFGPGTRLTVL.

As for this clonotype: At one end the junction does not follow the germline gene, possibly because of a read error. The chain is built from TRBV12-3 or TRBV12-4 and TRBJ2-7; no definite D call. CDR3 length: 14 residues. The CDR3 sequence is CAGSPGERSYEQYF. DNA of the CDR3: TGTGCCGGCAGTCCCGGAGAGAGGTCCTACGAGCAGTACTTC.

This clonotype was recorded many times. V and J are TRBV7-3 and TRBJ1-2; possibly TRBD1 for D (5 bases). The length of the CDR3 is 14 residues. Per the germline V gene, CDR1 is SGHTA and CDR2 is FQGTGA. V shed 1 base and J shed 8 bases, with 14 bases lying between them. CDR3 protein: CASSLSRDRWGYTF. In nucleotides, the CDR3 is TGTGCCAGCAGCTTAAGTAGGGACCGCTGGGGCTACACCTTC.

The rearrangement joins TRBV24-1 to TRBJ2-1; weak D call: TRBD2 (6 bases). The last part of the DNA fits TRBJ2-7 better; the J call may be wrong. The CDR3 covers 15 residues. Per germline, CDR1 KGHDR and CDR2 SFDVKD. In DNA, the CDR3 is TGTGCCACCAGTGATCAAACGGGAGCCTACAATGAGCAGTACTTC. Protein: CATSDQTGAYNEQYF.

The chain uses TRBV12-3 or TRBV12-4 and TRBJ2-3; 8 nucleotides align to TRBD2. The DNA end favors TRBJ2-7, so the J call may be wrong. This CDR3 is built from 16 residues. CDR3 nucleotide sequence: TGTGCCAGCAGTTTAGGGTTCGGGACTAGAGCAGATGTGCAGTACTTC. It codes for CASSLGFGTRADVQYF.

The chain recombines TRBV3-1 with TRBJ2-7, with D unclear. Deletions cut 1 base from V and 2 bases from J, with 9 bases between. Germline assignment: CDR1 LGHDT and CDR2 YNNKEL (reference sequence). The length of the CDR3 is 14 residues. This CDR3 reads CASSQVAVPYEQYF. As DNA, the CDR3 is TGTGCCAGCAGCCAAGTGGCGGTACCCTACGAGCAGTACTTC.

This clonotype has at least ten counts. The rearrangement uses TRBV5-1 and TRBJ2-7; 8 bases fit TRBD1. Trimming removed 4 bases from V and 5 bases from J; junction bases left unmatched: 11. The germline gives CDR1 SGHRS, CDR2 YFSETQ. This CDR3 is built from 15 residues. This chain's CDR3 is CASSLSTGADHEQYF. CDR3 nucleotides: TGCGCCAGCAGCCTCTCGACAGGGGCGGACCACGAGCAGTACTTC.

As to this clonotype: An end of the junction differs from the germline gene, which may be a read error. The CDR3 DNA sequence: TGTGCCAGCCCACCACAGGGGTCGGGAGGGAATGAGCAGTTCTTC. Its protein product is CASPPQGSGGNEQFF. The chain links TRBV18 to TRBJ2-1; D may be TRBD2 (8 bases). From germline, CDR1 is KGHSH and CDR2 LQKENI. The CDR3 covers 15 residues.

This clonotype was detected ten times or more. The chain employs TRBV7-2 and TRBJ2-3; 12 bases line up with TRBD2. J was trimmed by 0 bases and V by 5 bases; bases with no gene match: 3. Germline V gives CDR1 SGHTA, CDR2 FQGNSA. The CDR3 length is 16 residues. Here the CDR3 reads CASSPGTSGSTDTQYF. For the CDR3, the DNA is TGTGCCAGCAGCCCAGGGACTAGCGGGAGCACAGATACGCAGTATTTT. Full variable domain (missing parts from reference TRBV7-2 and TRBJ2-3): GAGVSQSPSNKVTEKGKDVELRCDPISGHTALYWYRQSLGQGLEFLIYFQGNSAPDKSGLPSDRFSAERTGGSVSTLTIQRTQQEDSAVYLCASSPGTSGSTDTQYFGPGTRLTVL.

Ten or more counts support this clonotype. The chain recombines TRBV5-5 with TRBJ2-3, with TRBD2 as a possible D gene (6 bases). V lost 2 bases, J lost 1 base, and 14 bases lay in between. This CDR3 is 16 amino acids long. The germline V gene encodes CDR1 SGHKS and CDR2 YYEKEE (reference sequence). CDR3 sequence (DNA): TGTGCCAGCAGCTTAAGCCCCGCTAGCGGCACAGATACGCAGTATTTT. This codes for CASSLSPASGTDTQYF.

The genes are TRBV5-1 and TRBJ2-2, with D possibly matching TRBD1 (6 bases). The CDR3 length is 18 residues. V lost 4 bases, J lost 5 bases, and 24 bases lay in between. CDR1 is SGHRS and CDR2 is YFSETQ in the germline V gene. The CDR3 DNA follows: TGCGCCAGCAGCCAGACAGGCGTTTATATCGGGATAACCGGGGAGCTGTTTTTT. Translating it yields CASSQTGVYIGITGELFF. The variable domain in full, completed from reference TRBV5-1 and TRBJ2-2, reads KAGVTQTPRYLIKTRGQQVTLSCSPISGHRSVSWYQQTPGQGLQFLFEYFSETQRNKGNFPGRFSGRQFSNSRSEMNVSTLELGDSALYLCASSQTGVYIGITGELFFGEGSRLTVL.

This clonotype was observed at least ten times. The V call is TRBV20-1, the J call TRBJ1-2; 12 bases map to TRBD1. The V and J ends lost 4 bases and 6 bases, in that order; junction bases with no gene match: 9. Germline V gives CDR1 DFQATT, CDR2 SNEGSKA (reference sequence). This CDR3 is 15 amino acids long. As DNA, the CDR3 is TGCAGTGCTACCGGGACAGGGGGCTCTCGGGATGGCTACACCTTC. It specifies CSATGTGGSRDGYTF.

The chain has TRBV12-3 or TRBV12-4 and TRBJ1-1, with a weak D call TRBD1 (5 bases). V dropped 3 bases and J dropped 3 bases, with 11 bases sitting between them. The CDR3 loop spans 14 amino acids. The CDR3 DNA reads TGTGCCAGCAGTTTTGGGGGATCGTACACTGAAGCTTTCTTT. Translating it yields CASSFGGSYTEAFF.

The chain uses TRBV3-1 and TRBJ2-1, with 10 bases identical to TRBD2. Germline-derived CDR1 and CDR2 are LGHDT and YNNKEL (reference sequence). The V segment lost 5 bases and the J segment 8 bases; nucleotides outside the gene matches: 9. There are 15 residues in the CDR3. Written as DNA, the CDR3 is TGTGCCAGCAGCAGTACTAGCGGGAACTCCCATGAGCAGTTCTTC. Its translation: CASSSTSGNSHEQFF.

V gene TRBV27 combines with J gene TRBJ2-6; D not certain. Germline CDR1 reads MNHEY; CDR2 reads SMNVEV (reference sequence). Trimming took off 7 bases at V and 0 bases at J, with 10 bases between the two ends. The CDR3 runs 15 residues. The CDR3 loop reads CASTSEISGANVLTF. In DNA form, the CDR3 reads TGTGCCAGCACCTCTGAGATCTCTGGGGCCAACGTCCTGACTTTC.

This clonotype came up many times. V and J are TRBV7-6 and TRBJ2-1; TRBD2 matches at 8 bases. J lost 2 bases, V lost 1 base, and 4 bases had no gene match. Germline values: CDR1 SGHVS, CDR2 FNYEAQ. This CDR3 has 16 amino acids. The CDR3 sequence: CASSLGGSGAYNEQFF. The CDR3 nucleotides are TGTGCCAGCAGCTTAGGAGGTAGCGGGGCCTACAATGAGCAGTTCTTC.

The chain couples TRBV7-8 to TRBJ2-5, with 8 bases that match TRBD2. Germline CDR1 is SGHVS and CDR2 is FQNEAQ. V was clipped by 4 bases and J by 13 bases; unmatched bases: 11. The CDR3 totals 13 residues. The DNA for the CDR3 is TGTGCCAGCAGCTGGGGGGTAGCGGGAAGGCCGTACTTC. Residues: CASSWGVAGRPYF.

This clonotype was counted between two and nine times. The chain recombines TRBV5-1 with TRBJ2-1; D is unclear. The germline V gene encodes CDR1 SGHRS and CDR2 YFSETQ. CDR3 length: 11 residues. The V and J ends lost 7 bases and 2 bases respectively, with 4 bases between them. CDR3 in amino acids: CASQTYNEQFF. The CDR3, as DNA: TGCGCCAGCCAAACCTACAATGAGCAGTTCTTC.

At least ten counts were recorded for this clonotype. The CDR3 nucleotides are TGCAGCGTTTCTGGGACTCGTGCTAGCACAGATACGCAGTATTTT. Translated: CSVSGTRASTDTQYF. The chain links TRBV29-1 to TRBJ2-3; a possible D gene is TRBD2 (6 bases). CDR1 and CDR2 (germline): SQVTM, ANQGSEA. Deletions cut 5 bases from V and 0 bases from J, with 15 bases between. There are 15 residues in the CDR3.

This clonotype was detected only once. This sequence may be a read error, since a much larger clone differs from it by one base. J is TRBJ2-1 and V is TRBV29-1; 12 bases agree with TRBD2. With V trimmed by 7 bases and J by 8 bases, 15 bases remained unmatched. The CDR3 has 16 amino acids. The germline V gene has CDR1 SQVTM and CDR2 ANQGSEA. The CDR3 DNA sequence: TGCAGCGCTATGCCTCTAGCGGGAGGGCCGTGCGATGAGCAGTTCTTC. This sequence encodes CSAMPLAGGPCDEQFF.

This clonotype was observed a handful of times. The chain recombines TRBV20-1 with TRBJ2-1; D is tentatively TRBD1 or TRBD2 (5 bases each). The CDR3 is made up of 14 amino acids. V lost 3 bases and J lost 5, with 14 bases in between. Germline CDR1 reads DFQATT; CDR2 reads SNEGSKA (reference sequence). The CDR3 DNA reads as TGCAGTGCTAGCCGGGGACCGGCCGACAATGAGCAGTTCTTC. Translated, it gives CSASRGPADNEQFF.

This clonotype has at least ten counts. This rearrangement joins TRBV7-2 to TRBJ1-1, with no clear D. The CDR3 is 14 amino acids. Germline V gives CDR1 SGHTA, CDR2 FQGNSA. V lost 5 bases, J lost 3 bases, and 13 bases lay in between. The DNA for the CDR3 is TGTGCCAGCAGCCAAAATGGCCGGTACACTGAAGCTTTCTTT. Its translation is CASSQNGRYTEAFF.

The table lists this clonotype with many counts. The CDR3 DNA sequence: TGTGCCAGCAGTCGCCAGGGCTACGAGCAGTACTTC. The encoded protein is CASSRQGYEQYF. The chain has TRBV28 and TRBJ2-7, with a possible D match to TRBD1 (5 bases). Trimming removed 5 bases at V and 3 bases at J, with 8 bases between. This CDR3 has 12 residues. The V gene's germline CDR1 is MDHEN and CDR2 SYDVKM.

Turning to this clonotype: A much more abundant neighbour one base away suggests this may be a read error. CDR3 protein: CASSSDWQRYEQYF. DNA of the CDR3: TGTGCCAGCAGCTCGGACTGGCAGCGTTACGAGCAGTACTTC. The J gene is TRBJ2-7, the V gene TRBV7-9; perhaps TRBD2 as D (5 bases). CDR1 is SEHNR and CDR2 is FQNEAQ in the germline V gene (reference sequence). Trimming cost V 4 bases and J 4 bases, with 14 bases left between them. This CDR3 is 14 amino acids long.

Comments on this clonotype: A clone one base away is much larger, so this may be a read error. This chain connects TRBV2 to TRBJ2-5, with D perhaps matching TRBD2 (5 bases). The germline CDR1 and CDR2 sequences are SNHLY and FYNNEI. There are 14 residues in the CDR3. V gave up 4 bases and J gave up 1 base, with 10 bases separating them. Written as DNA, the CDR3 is TGTGCCAGCAGTGCCGAGGGAACCCAAGAGACCCAGTACTTC. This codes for CASSAEGTQETQYF.

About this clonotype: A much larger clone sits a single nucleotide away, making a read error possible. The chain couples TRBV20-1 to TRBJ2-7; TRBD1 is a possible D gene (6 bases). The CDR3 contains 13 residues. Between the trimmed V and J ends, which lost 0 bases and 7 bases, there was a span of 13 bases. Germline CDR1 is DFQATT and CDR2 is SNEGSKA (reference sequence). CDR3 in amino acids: CSARDTRDNEQYF. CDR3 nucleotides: TGCAGTGCTAGAGATACCAGGGACAATGAGCAGTACTTC.

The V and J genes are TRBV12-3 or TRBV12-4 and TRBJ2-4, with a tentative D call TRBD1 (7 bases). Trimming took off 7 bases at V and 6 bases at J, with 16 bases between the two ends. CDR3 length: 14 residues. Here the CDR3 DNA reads TGTGCCAGCAACTCCCAGGGGGACTCAAACATTCAGTACTTC. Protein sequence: CASNSQGDSNIQYF.